The T cell receptor beta chain under discussion was sequenced for a study of blood T cells in healthy people across ages. Trimming removed 3 bases at V and 4 bases at J, with 15 bases between. The CDR3 extends over 15 amino acids. Germline V gene sequence: CDR1 MGHRA, CDR2 YSYEKL. A J-beta primer mix and a sample-barcoded 5' primer were used in a second PCR of roughly 7 to 12 cycles. MiXCR, run by TCRdb on the 5' RACE reads, gives a single entry per CDR3 protein. The table has approximately 810,000 distinct CDR3 sequences, roughly 26% seen once. This sequence originates from a woman older than 75 in good health. The J gene is TRBJ1-2, the V gene TRBV4-1; no firm D call. Material for sequencing was blood. CDR3 DNA sequence: TGCGCCAGCAGCCAGGGGAGGTCTGAGCCCTATGGCTACACCTTC. Translating gives CASSQGRSEPYGYTF.